The 30 T cell receptor beta chains below come from one sample, sequenced in a study of T-cell reconstitution after alpha-beta-depleted transplantation in children. Library preparation (for TCRbeta) was performed with unique molecular identifiers. From the PCR reads, TCRdb called clonotypes with MiXCR, one entry per CDR3 protein. This table holds 550,000 to 800,000 distinct CDR3 sequences, around 14% found once. The sample in question was PBMCs, obtained before TCRalphabeta/CD19-depleted stem cell transplant. The receptors were sampled from a girl under 10 years old with congenital amegakaryocytic thrombocytopenia, due to receive a stem cell transplant.

This clonotype has ten or more counts. The chain recombines TRBV19 with TRBJ2-1; 12 bases match TRBD2. V dropped 3 bases and J dropped 5; count of bases not matched to a gene: 2. This CDR3 is 15 amino acids long. Germline V lookup: CDR1 LNHDA, CDR2 SQIVND (reference sequence). The DNA of the CDR3 is TGTGCCAGTAGTATTCTAGCGGGAGGGGACAATGAGCAGTTCTTC. Translating gives CASSILAGGDNEQFF.

This clonotype has a count of ten or more. The chain recombines TRBV12-3 or TRBV12-4 with TRBJ1-3; D gene uncertain. This CDR3 comprises 14 residues. Between the trimmed V and J ends, which lost 6 bases and 3 bases, there was a span of 12 bases. The CDR3 DNA reads TGTGCCAGCAGCCCCCCAGACCGTGGAAACACCATATATTTT. Translated: CASSPPDRGNTIYF.

This clonotype was observed many times. The chain recombines TRBV29-1 with TRBJ2-1, with 10 positions matching TRBD2. CDR3 length: 15 residues. CDR1 is SQVTM, CDR2 ANQGSEA, per germline. The J segment lost 2 bases and the V segment lost 7 bases, leaving 8 bases of the junction unmatched. This CDR3 is CSALLAGVAYNEQFF. The CDR3 nucleotides are TGCAGCGCCCTTCTAGCGGGAGTAGCCTACAATGAGCAGTTCTTC.

As regards this clonotype: A read error may explain this, as a much larger clone is one base away. Given the absence of the conserved phenylalanine or tryptophan at the CDR3 end, a read error is likely. The V and J genes are TRBV7-9 and TRBJ2-1; D remains ambiguous. The V end was cut by 3 bases, the J end by 7 bases, with 7 bases between. The CDR3 is 12 residues long. CDR1 SEHNR and CDR2 FQNEAQ come from the germline V gene (reference sequence). CDR3 sequence: CASSFRLNEQFL. In nucleotides, the CDR3 is TGTGCCAGCAGCTTCCGCTTGAATGAGCAGTTCCTC.

This clonotype was seen a handful of times. The V and J genes are TRBV7-9 and TRBJ2-1; D is ambiguous. CDR3 length: 17 amino acids. V was cut by 5 bases and J by 0 bases, with 17 bases left in between. Germline CDR1 SEHNR, CDR2 FQNEAQ (reference sequence). This chain's CDR3 is CASSPTSGLSSYNEQFF. The CDR3 DNA reads as TGTGCCAGCAGCCCGACCTCCGGCCTAAGCTCCTACAATGAGCAGTTCTTC.

This clonotype showed up just a few times. The chain has TRBV29-1 and TRBJ2-7; 8 bases are shared with TRBD2. The CDR3 sequence is 13 residues long. After removal of 7 bases from V and 6 bases from J, the junction contained 11 bases not matched to a gene. Germline-derived CDR1 and CDR2 are SQVTM and ANQGSEA. The CDR3: CSAAQREPLEQYF. The CDR3 DNA follows: TGCAGCGCCGCACAGCGGGAGCCCCTCGAGCAGTACTTC.

This chain links TRBV5-1 with TRBJ2-2; D might be TRBD2 (5 bases). The CDR3 is 18 amino acids. Germline lookup yields CDR1 SGHRS and CDR2 YFSETQ. V lost 7 bases, J lost 0 bases, and 22 bases lay in between. The CDR3 reads CASSLAAGGRANTGELFF. In nucleotides, the CDR3 is TGCGCCAGCTCCCTCGCCGCGGGTGGCAGAGCGAACACCGGGGAGCTGTTTTTT.

The chain recombines TRBV7-3 with TRBJ2-1, with 10 positions matching TRBD2. Germline trimming cut 5 bases from V and 6 bases from J; bases unmatched to any gene: 4. The germline V gene has CDR1 SGHTA and CDR2 FQGTGA. There are 14 residues in the CDR3. The chain's CDR3 is CASSASGRGNEQFF. The CDR3 DNA reads TGTGCCAGCAGCGCCAGCGGGAGGGGCAATGAGCAGTTCTTC.

This clonotype was counted ten times or more. The chain combines TRBV5-5 with TRBJ1-6, with 7 bases fitting TRBD1. J lost 6 bases, V lost 4 bases, and 7 bases had no gene match. This CDR3 contains 15 residues. Germline CDR1 is SGHKS and CDR2 is YYEKEE (reference sequence). The CDR3 spells CASSNEDRVNSPLHF. CDR3 in DNA: TGTGCCAGCAGCAACGAAGACAGGGTTAATTCACCCCTCCACTTT.

This clonotype showed up just a few times. V and J are TRBV7-9 and TRBJ2-1, with D hard to call. V was shortened by 6 bases and J by 5 bases, with 11 bases between the two germline ends. The CDR3 extends over 13 amino acids. Germline V gene data show CDR1 as SEHNR and CDR2 as FQNEAQ (reference sequence). The CDR3 nucleotides read TGTGCCAGCAGGTCCGACTGGAACAATGAGCAGTTCTTC. It codes for CASRSDWNNEQFF.

The chain combines TRBV9 with TRBJ2-7; D call uncertain. Germline CDR1 and CDR2: SGDLS and YYNGEE. The CDR3 covers 15 residues. V shed 1 base and J shed 4 bases, with 15 bases lying between them. The CDR3 loop is CASSVFPGPGYEQYF. CDR3 sequence (DNA): TGTGCCAGCAGCGTATTCCCGGGCCCTGGATACGAGCAGTACTTC.

This clonotype was seen at least ten times. The V call is TRBV29-1, the J call TRBJ2-3; D is ambiguous. This CDR3 comprises 15 residues. Germline lookup yields CDR1 SQVTM and CDR2 ANQGSEA. V lost 3 bases and J lost 2, with 15 bases in between. The CDR3 here is CSVESRRSPTDTQYF. DNA for the CDR3: TGCAGCGTTGAGAGTCGACGGTCGCCCACAGATACGCAGTATTTT.

This clonotype came up a few times. This chain uses TRBV7-8 with TRBJ2-3; 10 nucleotides match TRBD2. Germline values: CDR1 SGHVS, CDR2 FQNEAQ. This CDR3 is built from 14 residues. V lost 6 bases and J lost 4; bases outside the gene matches: 4. The CDR3 sequence: CASRPSGRADTQYF. CDR3 coding DNA: TGTGCCAGCAGACCAAGCGGGAGGGCAGATACGCAGTATTTT.

This clonotype appeared many times. V gene TRBV12-3 or TRBV12-4 combines with J gene TRBJ2-1, with a possible D match to TRBD2 (5 bases). This CDR3 has 16 amino acids. V was shortened by 6 bases and J by 1 base, with 16 bases between the two germline ends. The CDR3 sequence is CASSRRGTGSYNEQFF. The CDR3, as DNA: TGTGCCAGCAGCCGCCGGGGAACGGGGTCCTACAATGAGCAGTTCTTC.

V gene TRBV19 combines with J gene TRBJ2-5, with no clear D. The CDR3 length is 14 residues. CDR1 is LNHDA and CDR2 is SQIVND in the germline V gene (reference sequence). The V gene lost 5 bases and the J gene lost 3 bases, with 13 bases spanning the gap. CDR3 sequence (DNA): TGTGCCAGTAGTCGCGTACGGTCGGAAGAGACCCAGTACTTC. Translated, it gives CASSRVRSEETQYF.

V usage is TRBV2 and J usage is TRBJ2-3; weak D call: TRBD1 (5 bases). The ends were cut back, 5 bases at V and 7 bases at J, with 13 bases in the middle. Germline CDR1 and CDR2: SNHLY and FYNNEI. The CDR3 sequence is 13 residues long. The CDR3 coding sequence is TGTGCCAGCAGTATCGCCCAGGGTCATACGCAGTATTTT. Its protein is CASSIAQGHTQYF.

This clonotype was observed many times. This chain connects TRBV20-1 to TRBJ1-1; D gene ambiguous. V was clipped by 0 bases and J by 0 bases, with 11 bases between them. CDR1 is DFQATT, CDR2 SNEGSKA, per germline (reference sequence). The CDR3 spans 15 residues. The DNA for the CDR3 is TGCAGTGCTAGAGAGTATCAGAGCATGAACACTGAAGCTTTCTTT. Its translation is CSAREYQSMNTEAFF.

This clonotype was counted between two and nine times. The J gene is TRBJ2-5, the V gene TRBV19; 7 bases align to TRBD1. V was pared by 6 bases and J by 5 bases, with 6 bases of the junction left unmatched. Germline V gene sequence: CDR1 LNHDA, CDR2 SQIVND (reference sequence). This CDR3 has 13 amino acids. CDR3 coding DNA: TGTGCCAGTAGGCGAGGACAGGCGGAGACCCAGTACTTC. It encodes CASRRGQAETQYF.

This clonotype was recorded at least ten times. The J gene is TRBJ2-7, the V gene TRBV20-1; no clear D gene. The V gene lost 0 bases and the J gene lost 0 bases, with 9 bases spanning the gap. This CDR3 comprises 14 residues. CDR1 and CDR2 (germline): DFQATT, SNEGSKA (reference sequence). CDR3 amino acids: CSARDQSSSYEQYF. The DNA of the CDR3 is TGCAGTGCTAGAGATCAATCTAGCTCCTACGAGCAGTACTTC.

Concerning this clonotype itself: A single base separates this from a much larger clone, so it may be a read error. The genes are TRBV28 and TRBJ1-2, with D uncertain. The CDR3 contains 11 residues. Germline V lookup: CDR1 MDHEN, CDR2 SYDVKM. CDR3 protein: CATAGNYGDTF. The DNA of the CDR3 is TGTGCCACCGCTGGGAACTATGGCGACACCTTC.

The sample holds a few counts of this clonotype. The V call is TRBV9, the J call TRBJ2-1; 10 bases are shared with TRBD1. Germline assignment: CDR1 SGDLS and CDR2 YYNGEE. This CDR3 is built from 17 residues. The trim removed 3 bases at V and 1 base at J, leaving 7 bases unmatched. The CDR3 nucleotides read TGTGCCAGCAGCGCCAACCGGGACAGGGGTTCCTACAATGAGCAGTTCTTC. Translating it yields CASSANRDRGSYNEQFF.

As to this clonotype: A read error is possible here, since a much larger clone lies one base away. The chain is built from TRBV5-4 and TRBJ2-5, with 7 nucleotides matching TRBD1. Trimming took 4 bases from V and 2 from J; bases not matched to a gene: 5. The germline V gene encodes CDR1 SGHNT and CDR2 YYREEE (reference sequence). The CDR3 extends over 14 amino acids. The CDR3 region is CASSPGQRQETQYF. CDR3 nucleotides: TGTGCCAGCAGCCCGGGACAGCGACAAGAGACCCAGTACTTC.

This clonotype appeared a few times. The J gene is TRBJ2-5, the V gene TRBV6-1; tentative D call: TRBD1 (6 bases). Trimming removed 3 bases from V and 7 bases from J, with 12 bases in between. Germline V gene sequence: CDR1 MNHNS, CDR2 SASEGT. CDR3 length: 13 amino acids. Written as DNA, the CDR3 is TGTGCCAGCAGTGACAGGGGTTTAGGGACCCAGTACTTC. This gives the protein CASSDRGLGTQYF.

The table lists this clonotype with many counts. The rearrangement joins TRBV20-1 to TRBJ2-7; D may be TRBD2 (5 bases). Trimming pared 0 bases from V and 6 bases from J, leaving 15 bases between. The CDR3 consists of 14 residues. The germline gives CDR1 DFQATT, CDR2 SNEGSKA (reference sequence). The CDR3 DNA is TGCAGTGCTAGAGATGTGGAAGGCGGAGGCGAGCAGTACTTC. It translates to CSARDVEGGGEQYF.

This clonotype was found many times. V usage is TRBV29-1 and J usage is TRBJ2-7; possibly TRBD2 for D (6 bases). Germline lookup yields CDR1 SQVTM and CDR2 ANQGSEA. V lost 5 bases and J lost 3, with 8 bases in between. The CDR3 has 11 residues. CDR3 loop: CSVTDYYEQYF. CDR3 coding DNA: TGCAGCGTTACGGACTACTACGAGCAGTACTTC.

Many counts were recorded for this clonotype. The gene calls are TRBV12-3 or TRBV12-4 and TRBJ2-2, with a tentative D call TRBD2 (5 bases). This CDR3 is built from 17 residues. Trimming pared 7 bases from V and 1 base from J, leaving 19 bases between. As DNA, the CDR3 is TGTGCCAGCACCCTCGTACTTGGGAGAAAGAACACCGGGGAGCTGTTTTTT. It translates to CASTLVLGRKNTGELFF.

The J gene is TRBJ1-5, the V gene TRBV28, with 8 bases fitting TRBD1. The trim removed 6 bases at V and 4 bases at J, leaving 8 bases unmatched. The CDR3 consists of 15 residues. Germline-derived CDR1 and CDR2 are MDHEN and SYDVKM. CDR3 sequence reads: CASSRTGTGNQPQHF. In DNA, the CDR3 is TGTGCCAGCAGCCGGACAGGGACCGGGAATCAGCCCCAGCATTTT.

This chain uses TRBV29-1 with TRBJ2-5; unclear D gene. Germline V gene sequence: CDR1 SQVTM, CDR2 ANQGSEA. The CDR3 extends over 11 amino acids. Trimming left V 7 bases short and J 5 bases short, with 11 bases between. The CDR3 DNA reads as TGCAGCGCCGCCCGTGGGGAGACCCAGTACTTC. Amino acids: CSAARGETQYF.

The sample holds many counts of this clonotype. The chain employs TRBV5-1 and TRBJ2-1; D is unclear. The CDR3 totals 14 residues. CDR1 SGHRS and CDR2 YFSETQ come from the germline V gene. V lost 2 bases to trimming and J lost 2 bases, with 8 bases between them. Written as DNA, the CDR3 is TGCGCCAGCAGCTTTGTGGCCGCCTACAATGAGCAGTTCTTC. It codes for CASSFVAAYNEQFF. Looking up the rest from reference TRBV5-1 and TRBJ2-1 gives the full variable domain: KAGVTQTPRYLIKTRGQQVTLSCSPISGHRSVSWYQQTPGQGLQFLFEYFSETQRNKGNFPGRFSGRQFSNSRSEMNVSTLELGDSALYLCASSFVAAYNEQFFGPGTRLTVL.

J is TRBJ2-1 and V is TRBV25-1; D ambiguous. V was shortened by 5 bases and J by 6 bases, with 14 bases between the two germline ends. This CDR3 has 14 amino acids. Germline loops: CDR1 MGHDK, CDR2 SYGVNS. The CDR3 DNA is TGTGCCAGCAGTACTTCCTGGGTCCTCAATGAGCAGTTCTTC. As protein: CASSTSWVLNEQFF. Filled out from reference TRBV25-1 and TRBJ2-1, the complete variable domain reads EADIYQTPRYLVIGTGKKITLECSQTMGHDKMYWYQQDPGMELHLIHYSYGVNSTEKGDLSSESTVSRIRTEHFPLTLESARPSHTSQYLCASSTSWVLNEQFFGPGTRLTVL.